This T cell receptor beta chain appears in the sequencing data of a study of cytomegalovirus exposure and HLA in healthy donors. At the level of the study: Earlier, 150 million to 200 million T cells were analyzed, and some 120 million unique TCR beta sequences were found among them.

To note about this clone: Its antigen is currently unknown.

This CDR3 contains 15 residues. The V end lost 0 bases, the J end lost 4 bases, and 11 bases lay between the germline ends. Notes on the study in general: It was reported that TCR beta sequences correctly inferred the HLA-A and HLA-B alleles for most subjects.

Primers: 60 Vbeta forward and 13 Jbeta reverse. Sequencing used immunoSEQ multiplex PCR; TCRdb keeps in-frame clones, though not all of them. Among a few hundred thousand clones, about 80% were seen once, and the ten largest hold under 2%. The clonotype originates from a man younger than 35 in good health and CMV-seronegative. The source material was PBMCs. The V and J genes are TRBV5-3 and TRBJ1-5; TRBD1 is a possible D gene (5 bases). TRBV5-3 is flagged as an ORF with uncertain function. This CDR3 is CARSLGQGSNQPQHF. CDR3 in DNA: TGTGCCAGAAGCTTGGGGCAGGGTTCTAATCAGCCCCAGCATTTT.